This TCR beta chain originates from a study of T cells in Graves' hyperthyroidism and ophthalmopathy. TCR beta CDR3 sequences were amplified from RNA transcripts. Initially, a first-round RT-PCR of the TCR CDR3 employed the HTBI primer set. TCRdb independently ran MiXCR on the multiplex PCR reads; one entry per CDR3 protein. The sample yields more than 500,000 distinct CDR3 sequences, about 16% seen once. The CDR3 is 16 amino acids. Germline-derived CDR1 and CDR2 are MNHNS and SASEGT. V lost 5 bases to trimming and J lost 2 bases, with 18 bases between them. This clonotype was observed at least ten times.

J is TRBJ1-1 and V is TRBV6-1; perhaps TRBD1 as D (5 bases). Sequencing was carried out using blood. The sequence was obtained from a woman aged 25-40 years with Graves' ophthalmopathy. CDR3 nucleotide sequence: TGTGCCAGCAGTTACAGTGGGACGCTATTAAACACTGAAGCTTTCTTT. It specifies CASSYSGTLLNTEAFF.